The 25 T cell receptor beta chains below come from one sample, sequenced in a study of post-analysis software for immune sequencing data (dated by TCRdb to the mid-2010s). Broad study findings and their caveats: Patients showed significantly higher frequencies than controls for a few TRBV segments, among them TRBV5-6, TRBV5-1 and TRBV20-1.

The library came from PCR. This sample was sequenced with an Illumina HiSeq 2500. To reduce PCR and sequencing biases, unique molecular identifiers were built into the TCR beta cDNA libraries. Using fastp at Q25 and MiXCR, TCRdb reprocessed the public reads and kept productive beta chains. Duplicate CDR3 protein sequences are folded into a single record with the most common DNA and genes. Here the sample has 450,000 to 700,000 distinct CDR3 sequences; roughly 46% occur a single time. The top ten clonotypes cover under 2% of the sample. For these TCRs, the target antigens are not known. The sequenced sample was blood. These receptors all stem from a girl between 5 and 17 years old with multiple sclerosis.

The chain has TRBV20-1 and TRBJ1-5; no clear D. This CDR3 is 12 amino acids long. The germline V gene has CDR1 DFQATT and CDR2 SNEGSKA (reference sequence). The V and J ends lost 7 bases and 3 bases respectively, with 10 bases between them. The CDR3 region is CSGGSPNQPQHF. The CDR3 region has the DNA TGCAGTGGGGGAAGCCCCAATCAGCCCCAGCATTTT.

J is TRBJ2-1 and V is TRBV6-1, with D unresolved. The CDR3 is 17 residues long. The V gene's germline CDR1 is MNHNS and CDR2 SASEGT. Between the trimmed V and J ends, which lost 4 bases and 0 bases, there was a span of 16 bases. Here the CDR3 reads CASSVSAGLSSYNEQFF. CDR3 bases: TGTGCCAGCAGTGTCTCGGCAGGCTTAAGCTCCTACAATGAGCAGTTCTTC.

The chain couples TRBV7-9 to TRBJ2-7, with D uncertain. The CDR3 runs 12 residues. Trimming shortened V by 1 base and J by 7 bases, and 8 bases separated the two germline ends. CDR1 is SEHNR and CDR2 is FQNEAQ in the germline V gene (reference sequence). CDR3 protein: CASSLGSLEQYF. CDR3 nucleotides: TGTGCCAGCAGCTTAGGGTCCTTGGAGCAGTACTTC.

This clonotype was seen a handful of times. V gene TRBV10-3 combines with J gene TRBJ1-4; D is uncertain. The CDR3 loop spans 16 amino acids. CDR1 ENHRY and CDR2 SYGVKD come from the germline V gene. Trimming pared 3 bases from V and 1 base from J, leaving 12 bases between. The CDR3, as DNA: TGTGCCATCAGTGACCCCAACTACGGAACTAATGAAAAACTGTTTTTT. Translation: CAISDPNYGTNEKLFF.

This clonotype was counted a few times. J is TRBJ2-3 and V is TRBV20-1, with 13 bases fitting TRBD2. The ends lost 6 bases at V and 3 bases at J; junction bases unmatched: 6. Germline-derived CDR1 and CDR2 are DFQATT and SNEGSKA (reference sequence). The CDR3 extends over 15 amino acids. The CDR3 nucleotides read TGCAGTGCAACCGGACTAGCGGGAGCGACAGATACGCAGTATTTT. It codes for CSATGLAGATDTQYF.

This clonotype came up a few times. CDR3 amino acids: CAIRLQGEEYGYTF. As DNA, the CDR3 is TGTGCCATCAGATTACAGGGGGAAGAGTATGGCTACACCTTC. The chain is built from TRBV10-3 and TRBJ1-2; TRBD1 aligns across 8 bases. The CDR3 has 14 residues. Germline V gives CDR1 ENHRY, CDR2 SYGVKD. V shed 6 bases, J shed 5 bases, and the junction held 8 bases outside the gene matches.

This clonotype occurred a few times. The chain carries TRBV6-1 and TRBJ2-1; a possible D gene is TRBD1 (5 bases). This CDR3 comprises 14 residues. Germline lookup yields CDR1 MNHNS and CDR2 SASEGT. With 6 bases removed from V and 7 bases from J, the gap between germline ends came to 16 bases. In DNA form, the CDR3 reads TGTGCCAGCAGGCAGCTGACAGTCTCAAATGAGCAGTTCTTC. Protein: CASRQLTVSNEQFF.

This clonotype was observed a handful of times. The chain employs TRBV7-9 and TRBJ1-2; no clear D. Germline CDR1 reads SEHNR; CDR2 reads FQNEAQ (reference sequence). Trimming took off 3 bases at V and 0 bases at J, with 14 bases between the two ends. CDR3 length: 16 amino acids. CDR3 coding DNA: TGTGCCAGCAGCTTGATTCACAGATTAGCTAACTATGGCTACACCTTC. Translated: CASSLIHRLANYGYTF.

This chain uses TRBV20-1 with TRBJ2-2; TRBD2 is a possible D gene (6 bases). CDR1 is DFQATT and CDR2 is SNEGSKA in the germline V gene (reference sequence). Trimming took off 3 bases at V and 5 bases at J, with 13 bases between the two ends. CDR3 length equals 14 residues. The CDR3 nucleotides are TGCAGTGCTAGTCGGGGGACGGGTACCGGGGAGCTGTTTTTT. This translates into CSASRGTGTGELFF.

The chain is built from TRBV12-3 or TRBV12-4 and TRBJ2-3, with 9 bases lining up with TRBD2. The CDR3 length is 16 residues. Losses at the gene ends were 7 bases for V and 3 bases for J; bases not matched to a gene: 11. The CDR3 is CASTWGLAGRTDTQYF. The CDR3 region has the DNA TGTGCCAGCACCTGGGGGCTAGCGGGACGTACAGATACGCAGTATTTT.

This rearrangement joins TRBV7-9 to TRBJ1-1; no reliable D call. The CDR3 is 12 amino acids. Germline CDR1 reads SEHNR; CDR2 reads FQNEAQ (reference sequence). Trimming removed 3 bases from V and 4 bases from J, with 6 bases in between. The CDR3 loop is CASSFGITEAFF. CDR3 nucleotides: TGTGCCAGCAGCTTCGGCATCACTGAAGCTTTCTTT.

This clonotype has more than one count but fewer than ten. The chain has TRBV5-7 and TRBJ2-7; D may match TRBD1 or TRBD2 (5 bases each). TRBV5-7 is given ORF status, its function remaining uncertain. This CDR3 region has 14 residues. V lost 4 bases, J lost 2 bases, and 13 bases lay in between. CDR3 region: CASSGGSPPYEQYF. For the CDR3, the DNA is TGTGCCAGCAGCGGGGGATCTCCCCCCTACGAGCAGTACTTC.

This rearrangement joins TRBV7-9 to TRBJ2-7; a weak D match, TRBD2 (6 bases). Trimming cost V 5 bases and J 0 bases, with 11 bases left between them. Germline V CDR1 and CDR2: SEHNR, FQNEAQ (reference sequence). This CDR3 has 14 amino acids. This CDR3 reads CASSPEGTSYEQYF. DNA of the CDR3: TGTGCCAGCAGCCCGGAGGGGACCTCCTACGAGCAGTACTTC. Complete variable domain (other parts from reference TRBV7-9 and TRBJ2-7): DTGVSQNPRHKITKRGQNVTFRCDPISEHNRLYWYRQTLGQGPEFLTYFQNEAQLEKSRLLSDRFSAERPKGSFSTLEIQRTEQGDSAMYLCASSPEGTSYEQYFGPGTRLTVT.

This rearrangement joins TRBV4-2 to TRBJ2-7; TRBD2 matches at 13 bases. The germline V gene has CDR1 LGHNA and CDR2 YNFKEQ. V shed 0 bases and J 10 bases; nucleotides not matched to a gene: 9. The CDR3 extends over 16 amino acids. CDR3 in amino acids: CASSQDTSGGAEAQYF. CDR3 sequence (DNA): TGTGCCAGCAGCCAAGATACTAGCGGGGGGGCCGAGGCCCAGTACTTC.

J is TRBJ2-1 and V is TRBV5-1; 12 bases match TRBD2. The CDR3 extends over 14 amino acids. Germline V gene data show CDR1 as SGHRS and CDR2 as YFSETQ. After removal of 5 bases from V and 5 bases from J, the junction contained 2 bases not matched to a gene. The CDR3 is CASRTSGSHNEQFF. The CDR3 coding sequence is TGCGCCAGCAGGACTAGCGGGAGTCACAATGAGCAGTTCTTC. The full variable domain, its missing parts supplied by reference TRBV5-1 and TRBJ2-1, is KAGVTQTPRYLIKTRGQQVTLSCSPISGHRSVSWYQQTPGQGLQFLFEYFSETQRNKGNFPGRFSGRQFSNSRSEMNVSTLELGDSALYLCASRTSGSHNEQFFGPGTRLTVL.

The V gene is TRBV5-6, the J gene TRBJ2-7, with D tentatively TRBD1 or TRBD2 (5 bases each). The CDR3 has 15 amino acids. The germline gives CDR1 SGHDT, CDR2 YYEEEE. Trimming cost V 4 bases and J 4 bases, with 18 bases left between them. The CDR3 reads CASSDGGVGGYEQYF. The CDR3, as DNA: TGTGCCAGCAGCGATGGAGGCGTTGGGGGTTACGAGCAGTACTTC. The full variable domain, completed using reference TRBV5-6 and TRBJ2-7, is DAGVTQSPTHLIKTRGQQVTLRCSPKSGHDTVSWYQQALGQGPQFIFQYYEEEERQRGNFPDRFSGHQFPNYSSELNVNALLLGDSALYLCASSDGGVGGYEQYFGPGTRLTVT.

V gene TRBV3-1 combines with J gene TRBJ1-5; D may be TRBD1 (5 bases). This CDR3 spans 13 amino acids. The germline V gene encodes CDR1 LGHDT and CDR2 YNNKEL (reference sequence). Trimming took 4 bases from V and 6 from J, leaving 10 bases between them. CDR3 loop: CASSRQGVQPQHF. CDR3 coding DNA: TGTGCCAGCAGCCGCCAGGGAGTTCAGCCCCAGCATTTT. Variable domain in full (rest from reference TRBV3-1 and TRBJ1-5): DTAVSQTPKYLVTQMGNDKSIKCEQNLGHDTMYWYKQDSKKFLKIMFSYNNKELIINETVPNRFSPKSPDKAHLNLHINSLELGDSAVYFCASSRQGVQPQHFGDGTRLSIL.

This clonotype was counted a few times. The chain joins TRBV5-5 to TRBJ1-5; a possible D gene is TRBD1 (6 bases). Germline loops: CDR1 SGHKS, CDR2 YYEKEE (reference sequence). The CDR3 consists of 16 residues. With 4 bases removed from V and 7 bases from J, the gap between germline ends came to 21 bases. CDR3 sequence (DNA): TGTGCCAGCAGCCCACTGAGTGGGGTACAGGGACAGCCCCAGCATTTT. Amino acid sequence: CASSPLSGVQGQPQHF.

The chain links TRBV2 to TRBJ2-7; D tentatively fits TRBD1 or TRBD2 (5 bases each). Germline V gives CDR1 SNHLY, CDR2 FYNNEI. Between the trimmed V and J ends, which lost 2 bases and 7 bases, there was a span of 15 bases. The CDR3 has 14 amino acids. The CDR3 protein is CASSERDELGEQYF. For the CDR3, the DNA is TGTGCCAGCAGTGAAAGGGACGAGCTCGGTGAGCAGTACTTC.

The gene calls are TRBV29-1 and TRBJ2-3, with D possibly being TRBD1 (5 bases). This CDR3 has 15 amino acids. In germline, CDR1 is SQVTM, CDR2 ANQGSEA. The V gene lost 3 bases and the J gene lost 2 bases, with 15 bases spanning the gap. CDR3 amino acids: CSVDGASWVTDTQYF. DNA of the CDR3: TGCAGCGTTGATGGGGCTAGTTGGGTCACAGATACGCAGTATTTT.

This clonotype was recorded once. The chain joins TRBV12-3 or TRBV12-4 to TRBJ2-5, with D possibly matching TRBD2 (6 bases). Trimming took 7 bases from V and 11 from J, leaving 23 bases between them. The CDR3 consists of 14 residues. CDR3 in amino acids: CASTGGRREVEQYF. The CDR3 DNA follows: TGTGCCAGCACAGGAGGCAGGAGGGAGGTAGAGCAGTACTTC.

V usage is TRBV10-3 and J usage is TRBJ2-3; D may match TRBD1 or TRBD2 (5 bases each). The CDR3 has 15 amino acids. Germline V lookup: CDR1 ENHRY, CDR2 SYGVKD. Trimming took 6 bases from V and 0 from J, leaving 13 bases between them. The CDR3 protein is CAIRDGTRSTDTQYF. In DNA, the CDR3 is TGTGCCATCAGGGACGGGACCCGGAGCACAGATACGCAGTATTTT.

This clonotype was seen only a few times. The chain carries TRBV5-4 and TRBJ2-4; 8 bases fit TRBD1. The DNA end favors TRBJ2-7, so the J call may be wrong. CDR1 SGHNT and CDR2 YYREEE come from the germline V gene (reference sequence). The CDR3 extends over 13 amino acids. CDR3 region: CASSVWTGIEQYF. CDR3 nucleotide sequence: TGTGCCAGCAGCGTTTGGACAGGGATCGAGCAGTACTTC.

This clonotype was observed a handful of times. The chain combines TRBV9 with TRBJ2-1; 8 bases match TRBD2. CDR1 and CDR2 (germline): SGDLS, YYNGEE. V was pared by 0 bases and J by 6 bases, with 8 bases of the junction left unmatched. This CDR3 has 16 amino acids. The CDR3 nucleotides read TGTGCCAGCAGCGTAGCCCCGGGGGGGAGGGGCAATGAGCAGTTCTTC. Translated, it gives CASSVAPGGRGNEQFF.

The V and J genes are TRBV4-1 and TRBJ2-7; no firm D call. Trimming shortened V by 4 bases and J by 0 bases, and 10 bases separated the two germline ends. The CDR3 totals 14 residues. Per germline, CDR1 MGHRA and CDR2 YSYEKL. The DNA of the CDR3 is TGCGCCAGCAGCCGCGATGAGTTCTCCTACGAGCAGTACTTC. It is translated as CASSRDEFSYEQYF.